What follows are 10 T cell receptor beta chains derived from one specimen sequenced in a study of vaccination effects on CD4 cells after COVID-19. No antigen has been assigned to these receptors. The culture ran for approximately nine days before CD4+ T cells were isolated. The cohort was immunized with two doses of either the BNT162b2 or mRNA-1273 vaccine. The method was immunoSEQ multiplex PCR; TCRdb's version includes in-frame clones alone and lacks a portion of them. The sample consists of 45,000 to 65,000 clones, less than 80% of them appearing once. The sequencing used CD4+ T cells from PBMCs cultured without peptide, collected after COVID-19 vaccination. The receptors here all came from a human donor who received a COVID-19 vaccine.

The genes are TRBV28 and TRBJ2-5, with 10 bases lining up with TRBD2. Trimming cost V 6 bases and J 3 bases; bases outside gene matches: 1. Germline CDR1 MDHEN, CDR2 SYDVKM. The length of the CDR3 is 13 residues. The CDR3 DNA reads as TGTGCCAGCAGAACTAGCGGGGAAGAGACCCAGTACTTC. Translated, it gives CASRTSGEETQYF.

The chain links TRBV4-2 to TRBJ1-6; D not certain. The V end was cut by 1 base, the J end by 6 bases, with 4 bases between. Germline CDR1 LGHNA, CDR2 YNFKEQ. There are 13 residues in the CDR3. As DNA, the CDR3 is TGTGCCAGCAGCCAAGGCCTTAATTCACCCCTCCACTTT. Its protein is CASSQGLNSPLHF.

This clone occurred once. The rearrangement links TRBV4-3 to TRBJ1-1, with TRBD1 identical over 7 bases. The CDR3 loop spans 13 amino acids. The V segment lost 4 bases and the J segment 3 bases; nucleotides outside the gene matches: 2. In germline, CDR1 is LGHNA, CDR2 YSLEER. The CDR3 DNA reads as TGCGCCAGCAGCCGAGACAGGGACACTGAAGCTTTCTTT. Translated: CASSRDRDTEAFF.

The chain uses TRBV27 and TRBJ1-1; possibly TRBD1 for D (5 bases). This CDR3 spans 16 amino acids. The V and J ends lost 0 bases and 1 base respectively, with 12 bases between them. The germline V gene has CDR1 MNHEY and CDR2 SMNVEV (reference sequence). The CDR3 region is CASSLSLGAANTEAFF. Here the CDR3 DNA reads TGTGCCAGCAGTTTATCTTTAGGGGCGGCGAACACTGAAGCTTTCTTT.

V is TRBV18 and J is TRBJ1-1; TRBD1 agrees at 7 bases. Germline values: CDR1 KGHSH, CDR2 LQKENI. Trimming cost V 2 bases and J 1 base; bases outside gene matches: 1. The CDR3 covers 14 residues. This chain's CDR3 is CASSPGQANTEAFF. Written as DNA, the CDR3 is TGTGCCAGCTCACCAGGACAGGCGAACACTGAAGCTTTCTTT.

The chain uses TRBV5-8 and TRBJ2-1; D might be TRBD2 (5 bases). Germline values: CDR1 SGHTS, CDR2 YDEGEE. This CDR3 contains 13 residues. V lost 3 bases to trimming and J lost 3 bases, with 7 bases between them. Written as DNA, the CDR3 is TGTGCCAGCAGCTCCGGGATCTACAATGAGCAGTTCTTC. The encoded protein is CASSSGIYNEQFF.

The DNA of the CDR3 is TGTGCCATCAGTGAGACCTACGAGCAGTACTTC. Its translation is CAISETYEQYF. The chain combines TRBV10-3 with TRBJ2-7; D is uncertain. This CDR3 has 11 amino acids. V lost 2 bases and J lost 2, with 1 base in between. The germline gives CDR1 ENHRY, CDR2 SYGVKD.

The rearrangement joins TRBV5-1 to TRBJ2-7; D remains unclear. The CDR3 totals 14 residues. Germline CDR1 SGHRS, CDR2 YFSETQ. V shed 0 bases and J shed 2 bases, with 9 bases lying between them. The CDR3 reads CASSLVDATYEQYF. CDR3 DNA: TGCGCCAGCAGCTTGGTGGATGCTACCTACGAGCAGTACTTC.

The chain couples TRBV19 to TRBJ2-2, with no clear D. The CDR3 length is 13 residues. V was clipped by 5 bases and J by 5 bases, with 9 bases between them. Germline assignment: CDR1 LNHDA and CDR2 SQIVND (reference sequence). The CDR3 DNA is TGTGCCAGTAGTCCGAGTAGGACCGGGGAGCTGTTTTTT. Translating gives CASSPSRTGELFF. The full variable domain, its missing parts supplied by reference TRBV19 and TRBJ2-2, is DGGITQSPKYLFRKEGQNVTLSCEQNLNHDAMYWYRQDPGQGLRLIYYSQIVNDFQKGDIAEGYSVSREKKESFPLTVTSAQKNPTAFYLCASSPSRTGELFFGEGSRLTVL.

A few counts support this clone. The chain combines TRBV5-4 with TRBJ1-3; the D is unclear. CDR1 SGHNT and CDR2 YYREEE come from the germline V gene (reference sequence). With 0 bases removed from V and 0 bases from J, the gap between germline ends came to 10 bases. The CDR3 consists of 16 residues. The CDR3 spells CASSLGGRSSGNTIYF. CDR3 DNA sequence: TGTGCCAGCAGCTTGGGTGGACGGAGCTCTGGAAACACCATATATTTT.